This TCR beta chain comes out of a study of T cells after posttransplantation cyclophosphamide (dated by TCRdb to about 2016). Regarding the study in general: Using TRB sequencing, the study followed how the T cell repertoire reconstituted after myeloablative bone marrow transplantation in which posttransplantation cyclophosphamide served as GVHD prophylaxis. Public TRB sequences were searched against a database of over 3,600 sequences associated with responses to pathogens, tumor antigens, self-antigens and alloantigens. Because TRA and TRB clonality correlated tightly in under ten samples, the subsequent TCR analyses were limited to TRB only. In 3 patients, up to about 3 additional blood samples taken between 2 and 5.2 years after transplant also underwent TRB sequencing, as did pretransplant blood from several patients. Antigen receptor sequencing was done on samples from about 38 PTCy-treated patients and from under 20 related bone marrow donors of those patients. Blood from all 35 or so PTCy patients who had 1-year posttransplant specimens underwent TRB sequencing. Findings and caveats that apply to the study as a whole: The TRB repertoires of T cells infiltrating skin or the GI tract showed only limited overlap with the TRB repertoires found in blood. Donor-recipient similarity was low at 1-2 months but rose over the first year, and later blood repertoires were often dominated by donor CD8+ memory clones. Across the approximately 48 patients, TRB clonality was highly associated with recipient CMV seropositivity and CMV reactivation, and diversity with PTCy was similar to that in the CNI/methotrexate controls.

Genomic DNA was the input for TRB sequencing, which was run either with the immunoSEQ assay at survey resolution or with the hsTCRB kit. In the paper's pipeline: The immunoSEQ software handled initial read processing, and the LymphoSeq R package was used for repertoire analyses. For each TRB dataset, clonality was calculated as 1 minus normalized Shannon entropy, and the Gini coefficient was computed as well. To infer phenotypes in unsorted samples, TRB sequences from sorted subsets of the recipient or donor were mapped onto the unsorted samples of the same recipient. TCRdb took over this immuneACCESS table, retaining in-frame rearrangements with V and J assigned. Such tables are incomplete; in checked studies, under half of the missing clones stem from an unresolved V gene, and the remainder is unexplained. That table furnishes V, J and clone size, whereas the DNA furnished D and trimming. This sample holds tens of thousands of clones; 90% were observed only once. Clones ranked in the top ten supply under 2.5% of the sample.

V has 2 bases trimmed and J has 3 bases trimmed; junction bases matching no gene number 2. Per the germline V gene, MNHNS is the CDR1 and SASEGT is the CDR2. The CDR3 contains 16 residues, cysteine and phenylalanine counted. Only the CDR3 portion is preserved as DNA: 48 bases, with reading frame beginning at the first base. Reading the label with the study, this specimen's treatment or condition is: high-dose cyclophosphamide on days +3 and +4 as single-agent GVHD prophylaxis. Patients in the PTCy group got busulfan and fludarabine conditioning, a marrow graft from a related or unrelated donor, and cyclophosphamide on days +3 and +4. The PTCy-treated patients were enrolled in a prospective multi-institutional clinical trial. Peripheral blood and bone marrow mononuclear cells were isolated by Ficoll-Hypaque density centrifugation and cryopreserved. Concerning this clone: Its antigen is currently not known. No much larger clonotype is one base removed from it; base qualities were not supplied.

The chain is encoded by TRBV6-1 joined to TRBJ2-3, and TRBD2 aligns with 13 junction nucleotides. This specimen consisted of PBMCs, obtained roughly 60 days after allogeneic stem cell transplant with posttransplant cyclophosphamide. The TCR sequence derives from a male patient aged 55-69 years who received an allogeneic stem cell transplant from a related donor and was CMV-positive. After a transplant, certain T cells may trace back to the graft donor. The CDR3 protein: CASSEWTSGGTDTQYF. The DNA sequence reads TGTGCCAGCAGTGAATGGACTAGCGGGGGAACAGATACGCAGTATTTT.